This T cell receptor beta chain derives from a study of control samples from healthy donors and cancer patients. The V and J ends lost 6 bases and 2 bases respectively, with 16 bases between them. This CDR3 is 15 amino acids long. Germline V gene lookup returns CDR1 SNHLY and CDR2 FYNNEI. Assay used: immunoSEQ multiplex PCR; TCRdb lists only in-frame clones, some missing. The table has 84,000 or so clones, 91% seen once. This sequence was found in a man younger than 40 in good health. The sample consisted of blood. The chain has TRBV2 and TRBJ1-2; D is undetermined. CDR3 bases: TGTGCCAGCAGCCACCGGCCCGGCACGAACTATGGCTACACCTTC. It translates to CASSHRPGTNYGYTF.